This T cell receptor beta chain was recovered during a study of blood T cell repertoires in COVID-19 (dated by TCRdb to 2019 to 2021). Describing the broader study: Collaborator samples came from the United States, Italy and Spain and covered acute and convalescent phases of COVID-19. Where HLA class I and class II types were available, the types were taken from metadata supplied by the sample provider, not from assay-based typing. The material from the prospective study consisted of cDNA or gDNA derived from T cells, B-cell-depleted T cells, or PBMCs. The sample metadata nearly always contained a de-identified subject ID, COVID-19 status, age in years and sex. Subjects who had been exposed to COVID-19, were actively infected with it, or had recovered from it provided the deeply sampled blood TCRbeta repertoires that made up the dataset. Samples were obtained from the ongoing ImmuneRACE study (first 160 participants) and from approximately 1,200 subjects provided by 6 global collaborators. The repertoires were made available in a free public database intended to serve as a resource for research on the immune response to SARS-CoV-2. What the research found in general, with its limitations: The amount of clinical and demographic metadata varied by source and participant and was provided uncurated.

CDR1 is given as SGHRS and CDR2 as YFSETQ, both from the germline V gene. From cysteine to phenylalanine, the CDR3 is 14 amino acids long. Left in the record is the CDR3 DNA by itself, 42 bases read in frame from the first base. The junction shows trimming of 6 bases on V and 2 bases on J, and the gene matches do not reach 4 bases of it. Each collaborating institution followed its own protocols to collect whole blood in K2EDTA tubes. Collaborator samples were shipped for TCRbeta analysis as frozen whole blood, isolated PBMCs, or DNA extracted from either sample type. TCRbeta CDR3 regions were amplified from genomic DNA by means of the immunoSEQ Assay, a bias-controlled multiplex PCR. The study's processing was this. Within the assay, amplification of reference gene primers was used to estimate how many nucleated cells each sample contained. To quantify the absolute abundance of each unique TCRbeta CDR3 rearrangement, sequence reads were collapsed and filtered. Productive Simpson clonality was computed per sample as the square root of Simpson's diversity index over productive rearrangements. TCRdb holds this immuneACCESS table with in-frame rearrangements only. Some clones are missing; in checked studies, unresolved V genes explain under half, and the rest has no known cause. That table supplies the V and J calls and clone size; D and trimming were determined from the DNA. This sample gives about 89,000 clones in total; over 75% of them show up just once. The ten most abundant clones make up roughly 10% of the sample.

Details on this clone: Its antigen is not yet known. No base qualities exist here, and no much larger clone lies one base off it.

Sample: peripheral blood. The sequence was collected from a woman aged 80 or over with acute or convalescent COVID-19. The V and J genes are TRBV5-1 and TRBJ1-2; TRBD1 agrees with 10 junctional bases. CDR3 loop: CASTPGQGNYGYTF. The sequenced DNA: TGCGCCAGCACCCCGGGACAGGGGAACTATGGCTACACCTTC.